The sequence of this T cell receptor (beta chain) was determined in a study of T cell responses to AZD1222 COVID-19 vaccine. General study points: Spike-specific TCR repertoires showed rising breadth and depth after two AZD1222 doses.

On this clone itself: As yet, its antigen is unknown.

V shed 10 bases and J shed 4 bases, with 6 bases lying between them. The CDR3 runs to 11 residues. CDR1 and CDR2 from the germline V gene are KGHDR and SFDVKD. Data came from immunoSEQ multiplex PCR; TCRdb stores just in-frame clones and leaves some out. The repertoire consists of fewer than 150,000 clones, with 75% to 90% occurring once and the leading ten covering 4.1%. V and J are TRBV24-1 and TRBJ2-2; a possible D gene is TRBD1 (6 bases). The sequences come from peripheral blood, collected on day 0 of AZD1222 vaccination. The sequence came from an adult in good health. The CDR3 DNA sequence: TGTGCCACAGGGGGCACCGGGGAGCTGTTTTTT. Its protein product is CATGGTGELFF.